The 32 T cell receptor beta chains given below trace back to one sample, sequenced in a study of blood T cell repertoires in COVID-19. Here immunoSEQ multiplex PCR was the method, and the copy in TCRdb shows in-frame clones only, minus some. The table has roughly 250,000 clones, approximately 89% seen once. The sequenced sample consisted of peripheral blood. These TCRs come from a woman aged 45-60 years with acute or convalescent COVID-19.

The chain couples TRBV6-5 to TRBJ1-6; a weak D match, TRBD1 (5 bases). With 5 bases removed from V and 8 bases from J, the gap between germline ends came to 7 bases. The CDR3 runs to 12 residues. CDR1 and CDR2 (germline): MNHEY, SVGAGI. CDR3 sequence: CASSLQDSPLHF. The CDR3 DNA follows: TGTGCCAGCAGTCTACAGGATTCACCCCTCCACTTT.

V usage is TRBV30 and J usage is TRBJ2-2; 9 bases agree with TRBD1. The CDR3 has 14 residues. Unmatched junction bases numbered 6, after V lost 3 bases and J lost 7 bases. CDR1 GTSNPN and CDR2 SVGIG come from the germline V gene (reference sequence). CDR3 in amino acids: CAWRPTGGFGELFF. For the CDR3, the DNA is TGTGCCTGGAGGCCTACAGGGGGCTTCGGGGAGCTGTTTTTT.

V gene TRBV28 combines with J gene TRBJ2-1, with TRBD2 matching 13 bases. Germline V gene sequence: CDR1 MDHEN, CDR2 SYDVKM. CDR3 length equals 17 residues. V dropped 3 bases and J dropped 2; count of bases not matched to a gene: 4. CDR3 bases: TGTGCCAGCAGTTTTCCACTAGCGGGAGGGACCTACAATGAGCAGTTCTTC. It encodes CASSFPLAGGTYNEQFF.

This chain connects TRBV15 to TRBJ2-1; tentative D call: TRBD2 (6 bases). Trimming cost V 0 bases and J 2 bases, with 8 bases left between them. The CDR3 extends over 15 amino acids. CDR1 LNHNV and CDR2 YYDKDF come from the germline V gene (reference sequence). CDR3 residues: CATSRDREPYNEQFF. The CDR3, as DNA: TGTGCCACCAGCAGAGATCGGGAGCCCTACAATGAGCAGTTCTTC.

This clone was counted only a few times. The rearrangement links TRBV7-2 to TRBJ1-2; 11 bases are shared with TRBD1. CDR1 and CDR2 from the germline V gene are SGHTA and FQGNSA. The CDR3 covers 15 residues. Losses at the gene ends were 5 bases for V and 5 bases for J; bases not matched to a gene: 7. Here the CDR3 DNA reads TGTGCCAGCAGCCTGGGGACAGGGGGTGATTATGGCTACACCTTC. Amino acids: CASSLGTGGDYGYTF.

The CDR3 is CASSNIAGGQTDTQYF. The CDR3, as DNA: TGTGCCAGCAGCAATATAGCGGGAGGGCAAACAGATACGCAGTATTTT. The chain combines TRBV6-2 or TRBV6-3 with TRBJ2-3; 11 nucleotides agree with TRBD2. In germline, CDR1 is MNHEY, CDR2 SVGEGT. CDR3 length: 16 residues. V lost 6 bases to trimming and J lost 3 bases; unmatched junction nucleotides: 8.

CDR3 nucleotide sequence: TGTGCCAGCAGCTTAGGGGACAGGGTGGATTACGAGCAGTACTTC. Its protein product is CASSLGDRVDYEQYF. The chain is built from TRBV13 and TRBJ2-7; 8 bases map to TRBD1. J was trimmed by 4 bases and V by 0 bases; bases with no gene match: 5. The CDR3 is made up of 15 amino acids. The germline V gene has CDR1 PRHDT and CDR2 FYEKMQ (reference sequence).

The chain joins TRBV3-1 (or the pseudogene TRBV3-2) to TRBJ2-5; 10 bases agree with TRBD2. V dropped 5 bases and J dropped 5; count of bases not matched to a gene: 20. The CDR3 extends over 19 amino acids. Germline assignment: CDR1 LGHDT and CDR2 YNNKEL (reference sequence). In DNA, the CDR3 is TGTGCCAGCAGCTTTGGACTAGCGGAAGGTGTAGGCCGCGGGGAGACCCAGTACTTC. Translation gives CASSFGLAEGVGRGETQYF.

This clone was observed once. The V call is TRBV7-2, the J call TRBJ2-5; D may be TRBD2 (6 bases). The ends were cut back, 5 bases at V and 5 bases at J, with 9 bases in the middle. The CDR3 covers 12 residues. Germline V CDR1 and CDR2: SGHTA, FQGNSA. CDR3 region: CASSPGRETQYF. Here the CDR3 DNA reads TGTGCCAGCAGCCCAGGGAGGGAGACCCAGTACTTC. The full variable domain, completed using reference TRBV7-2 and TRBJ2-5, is GAGVSQSPSNKVTEKGKDVELRCDPISGHTALYWYRQSLGQGLEFLIYFQGNSAPDKSGLPSDRFSAERTGGSVSTLTIQRTQQEDSAVYLCASSPGRETQYFGPGTRLLVL.

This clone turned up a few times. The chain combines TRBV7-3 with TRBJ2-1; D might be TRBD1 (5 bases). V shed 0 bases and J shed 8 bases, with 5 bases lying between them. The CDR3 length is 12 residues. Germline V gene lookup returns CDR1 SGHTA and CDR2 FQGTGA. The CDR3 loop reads CASSLTRDEQFF. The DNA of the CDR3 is TGTGCCAGCAGCTTAACCAGGGATGAGCAGTTCTTC.

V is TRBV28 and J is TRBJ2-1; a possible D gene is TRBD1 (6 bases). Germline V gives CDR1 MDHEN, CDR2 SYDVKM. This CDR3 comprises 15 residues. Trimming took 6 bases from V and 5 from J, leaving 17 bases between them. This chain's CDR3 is CASSQGYYRDNEQFF. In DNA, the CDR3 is TGTGCCAGCAGCCAAGGCTACTACAGGGACAATGAGCAGTTCTTC.

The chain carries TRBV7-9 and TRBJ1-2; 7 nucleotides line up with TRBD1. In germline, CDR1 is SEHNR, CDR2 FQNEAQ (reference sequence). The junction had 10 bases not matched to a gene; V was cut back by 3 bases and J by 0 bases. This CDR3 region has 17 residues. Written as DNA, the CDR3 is TGTGCCAGCAGCTTCCCTCGACAGGGCGATTCTAACTATGGCTACACCTTC. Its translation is CASSFPRQGDSNYGYTF. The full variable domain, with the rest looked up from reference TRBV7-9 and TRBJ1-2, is DTGVSQNPRHKITKRGQNVTFRCDPISEHNRLYWYRQTLGQGPEFLTYFQNEAQLEKSRLLSDRFSAERPKGSFSTLEIQRTEQGDSAMYLCASSFPRQGDSNYGYTFGSGTRLTVV.

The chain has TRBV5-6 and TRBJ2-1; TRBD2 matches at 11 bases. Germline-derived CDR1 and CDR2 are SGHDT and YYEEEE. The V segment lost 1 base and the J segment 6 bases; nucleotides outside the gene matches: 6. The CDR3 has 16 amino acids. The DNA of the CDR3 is TGTGCCAGCAGCTTGCGGGGACTAGCGGTTTTCAATGAGCAGTTCTTC. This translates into CASSLRGLAVFNEQFF.

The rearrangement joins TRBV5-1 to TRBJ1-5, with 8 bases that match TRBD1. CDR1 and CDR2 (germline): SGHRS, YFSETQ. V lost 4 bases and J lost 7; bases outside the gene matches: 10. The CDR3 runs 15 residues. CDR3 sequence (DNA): TGCGCCAGCAGCCTGGGACAGGCGGGCGTACAGCCCCAGCATTTT. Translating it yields CASSLGQAGVQPQHF.

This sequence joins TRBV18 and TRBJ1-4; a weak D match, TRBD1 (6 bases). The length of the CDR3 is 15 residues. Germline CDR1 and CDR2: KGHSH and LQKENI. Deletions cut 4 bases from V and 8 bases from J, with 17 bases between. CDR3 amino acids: CASSLNRVLEEKLFF. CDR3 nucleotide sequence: TGTGCCAGCTCACTGAACAGGGTGTTAGAGGAAAAACTGTTTTTT. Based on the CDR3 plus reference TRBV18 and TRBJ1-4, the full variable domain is NAGVMQNPRHLVRRRGQEARLRCSPMKGHSHVYWYRQLPEEGLKFMVYLQKENIIDESGMPKERFSAEFPKEGPSILRIQQVVRGDSAAYFCASSLNRVLEEKLFFGSGTQLSVL.

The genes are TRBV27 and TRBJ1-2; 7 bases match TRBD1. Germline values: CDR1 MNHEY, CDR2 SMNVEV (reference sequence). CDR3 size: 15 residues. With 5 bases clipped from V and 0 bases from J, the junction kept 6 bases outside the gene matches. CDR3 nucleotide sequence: TGTGCCAGCAGTCATTGGGACAGAACTAACTATGGCTACACCTTC. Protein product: CASSHWDRTNYGYTF.

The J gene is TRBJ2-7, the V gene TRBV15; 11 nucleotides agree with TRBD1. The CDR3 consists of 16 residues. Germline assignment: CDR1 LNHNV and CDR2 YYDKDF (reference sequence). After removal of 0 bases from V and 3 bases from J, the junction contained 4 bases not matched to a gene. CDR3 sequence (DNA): TGTGCCACCAGCAGAGATCTGGGACAGGGGGTCTACGAGCAGTACTTC. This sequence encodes CATSRDLGQGVYEQYF.

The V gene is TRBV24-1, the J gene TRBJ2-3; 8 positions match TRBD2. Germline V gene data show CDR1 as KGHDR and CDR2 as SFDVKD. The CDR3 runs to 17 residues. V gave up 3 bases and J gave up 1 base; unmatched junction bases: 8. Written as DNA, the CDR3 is TGTGCCACCAGTGATCCGGGGGGACTAGGCGGCACAGATACGCAGTATTTT. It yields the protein CATSDPGGLGGTDTQYF.

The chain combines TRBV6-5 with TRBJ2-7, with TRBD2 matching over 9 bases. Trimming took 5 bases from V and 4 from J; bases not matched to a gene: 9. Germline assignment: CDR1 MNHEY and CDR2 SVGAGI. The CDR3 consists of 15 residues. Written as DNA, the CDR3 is TGTGCCAGCAGTCCTAGTGGGACTAGCAAATACGAGCAGTACTTC. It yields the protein CASSPSGTSKYEQYF.

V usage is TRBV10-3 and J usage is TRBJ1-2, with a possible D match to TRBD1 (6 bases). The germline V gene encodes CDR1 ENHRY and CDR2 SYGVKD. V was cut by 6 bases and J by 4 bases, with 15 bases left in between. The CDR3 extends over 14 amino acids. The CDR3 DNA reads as TGTGCCATCAGAACAGGGTGGGGCAGCTATGGCTACACCTTC. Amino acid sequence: CAIRTGWGSYGYTF.

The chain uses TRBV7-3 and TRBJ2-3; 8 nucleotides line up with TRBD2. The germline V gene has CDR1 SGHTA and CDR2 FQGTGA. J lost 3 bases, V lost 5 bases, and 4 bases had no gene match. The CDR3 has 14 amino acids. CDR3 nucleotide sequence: TGTGCCAGCAGCGGACTAGCTGGGACAGATACGCAGTATTTT. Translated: CASSGLAGTDTQYF.

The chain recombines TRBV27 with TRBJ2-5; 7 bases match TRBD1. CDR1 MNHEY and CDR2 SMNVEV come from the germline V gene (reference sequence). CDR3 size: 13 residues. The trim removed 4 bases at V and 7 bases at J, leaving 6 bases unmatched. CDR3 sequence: CASSSTGYGTQYF. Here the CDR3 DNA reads TGTGCCAGCAGTTCGACAGGGTATGGGACCCAGTACTTC.

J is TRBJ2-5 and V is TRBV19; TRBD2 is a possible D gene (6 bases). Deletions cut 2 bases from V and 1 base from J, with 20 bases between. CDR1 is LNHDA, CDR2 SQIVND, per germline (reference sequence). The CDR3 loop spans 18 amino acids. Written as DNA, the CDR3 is TGTGCCAGTAGTATACATCCCCCTTACGCGGGATCCCAAGAGACCCAGTACTTC. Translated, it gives CASSIHPPYAGSQETQYF.

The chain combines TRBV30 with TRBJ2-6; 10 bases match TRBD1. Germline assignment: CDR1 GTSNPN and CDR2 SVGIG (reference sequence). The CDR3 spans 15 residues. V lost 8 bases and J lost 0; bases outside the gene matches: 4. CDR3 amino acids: CAGTGEPSGANVLTF. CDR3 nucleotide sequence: TGTGCCGGGACAGGGGAACCCTCTGGGGCCAACGTCCTGACTTTC.

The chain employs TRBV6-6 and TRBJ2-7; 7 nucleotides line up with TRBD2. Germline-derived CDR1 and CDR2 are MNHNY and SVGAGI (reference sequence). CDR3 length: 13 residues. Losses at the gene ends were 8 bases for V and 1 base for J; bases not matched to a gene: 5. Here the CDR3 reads CASSRESSYEQYF. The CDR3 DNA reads TGTGCCAGCTCGCGGGAGTCATCCTACGAGCAGTACTTC.

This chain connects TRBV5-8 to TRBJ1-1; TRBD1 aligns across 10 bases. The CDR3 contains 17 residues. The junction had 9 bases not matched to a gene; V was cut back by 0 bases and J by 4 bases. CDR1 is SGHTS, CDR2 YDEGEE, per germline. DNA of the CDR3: TGTGCCAGCAGCTTGGACCGGGACAGGGGAGGGGTCACTGAAGCTTTCTTT. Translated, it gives CASSLDRDRGGVTEAFF.

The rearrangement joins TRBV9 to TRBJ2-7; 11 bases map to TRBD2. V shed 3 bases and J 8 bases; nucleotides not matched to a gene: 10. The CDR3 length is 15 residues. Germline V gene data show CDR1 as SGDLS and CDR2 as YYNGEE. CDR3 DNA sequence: TGTGCCAGCAGCGCCTCCGGGACTAGCGGTCTCAAGCAGTACTTC. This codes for CASSASGTSGLKQYF.

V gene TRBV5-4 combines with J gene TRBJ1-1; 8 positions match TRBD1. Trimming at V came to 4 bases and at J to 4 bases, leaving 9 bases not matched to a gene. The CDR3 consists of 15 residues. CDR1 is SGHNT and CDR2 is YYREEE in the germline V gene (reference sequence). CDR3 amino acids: CASSTLLTGGTEAFF. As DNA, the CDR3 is TGTGCCAGCAGCACCCTACTTACAGGGGGCACTGAAGCTTTCTTT.

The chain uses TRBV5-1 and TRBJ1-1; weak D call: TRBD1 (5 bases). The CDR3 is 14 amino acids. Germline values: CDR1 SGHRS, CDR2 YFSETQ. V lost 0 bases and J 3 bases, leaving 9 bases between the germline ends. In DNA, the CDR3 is TGCGCCAGCAGCTTGGTCAGGGAAGACACTGAAGCTTTCTTT. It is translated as CASSLVREDTEAFF.

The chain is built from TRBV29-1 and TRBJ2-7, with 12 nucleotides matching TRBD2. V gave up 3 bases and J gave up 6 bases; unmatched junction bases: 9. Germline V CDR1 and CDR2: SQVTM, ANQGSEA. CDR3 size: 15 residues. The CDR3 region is CSVEATSGSRGEQYF. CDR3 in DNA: TGCAGCGTTGAGGCGACTAGCGGGAGTAGAGGCGAGCAGTACTTC.

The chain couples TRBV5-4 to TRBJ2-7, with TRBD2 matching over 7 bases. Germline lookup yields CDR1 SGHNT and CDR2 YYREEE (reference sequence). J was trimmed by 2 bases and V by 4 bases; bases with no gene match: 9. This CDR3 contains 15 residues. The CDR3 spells CASSPGTTGTYEQYF. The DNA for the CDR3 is TGTGCCAGCAGCCCGGGGACTACTGGAACCTACGAGCAGTACTTC.

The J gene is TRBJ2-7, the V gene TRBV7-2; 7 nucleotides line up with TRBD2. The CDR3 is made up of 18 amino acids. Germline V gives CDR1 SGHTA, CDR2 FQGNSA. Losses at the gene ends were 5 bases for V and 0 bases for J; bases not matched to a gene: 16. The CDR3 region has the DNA TGTGCCAGCAGCCCCTTAACGGGAGGCTCCAGAAGCTCCTACGAGCAGTACTTC. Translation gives CASSPLTGGSRSSYEQYF.